Listed below are T cell receptor beta chains from one sample, sequenced in a study of T cell responses to AZD1222 COVID-19 vaccine. TCRdb's table, derived via immunoSEQ multiplex PCR, lists solely in-frame clones and lacks some. The sample lists some 140,000 clones, roughly 90% occurring once. The material was peripheral blood, obtained on day 0 of AZD1222 vaccination. The origin of the receptors is an adult in good health. CDR3s leave out the opening cysteine and the closing phenylalanine or tryptophan.

>TRBJ1-1|12|TRBV13
ASSLLQVGRSAE
>TRBJ1-4|11|TRBV5-4
ASRSTQNEKLF
>TRBJ2-6|14|TRBV6-1
ASSAKTRSGANVLT
>TRBJ1-1|11|TRBV9
ASSVEWNTEAF
>TRBJ1-6|12|TRBV15
ATSRAMDNSPLH
>TRBJ1-2|13|TRBV4-3
ASSLRGGQTYGYT
>TRBJ1-4|12|TRBV2
ASSVEAMNEKLF
>TRBJ2-5|17|TRBV4-2
ASSQAEGLAGGPRETQY
>TRBJ2-7|12|TRBV2
ARTGRGGRYEQY
>TRBJ1-6|12|TRBV15
ATGPTDRRVLLH
>TRBJ1-5|11|TRBV6-2/TRBV6-3
ASSYSTYQPQH
>TRBJ1-6|13|TRBV11-2
ASSLQTGAVSPLH